Each of the 10 T cell receptor beta chains below was sequenced from the same sample in a study of Graves' ophthalmopathy and Graves' hyperthyroidism. Beta-chain TCR CDR3 regions were amplified from RNA transcripts. Investigators did first-round RT-PCR with HTBI primers, then second-round multiplex PCR. One entry per CDR3 protein, called by TCRdb with MiXCR from the multiplex PCR reads. This sample carries 900,000 to 1,200,000 distinct CDR3 sequences, around a third of them seen once, and the ten largest clones take 8.5% to 14%. The sample consisted of peripheral blood or thyroid tissue (not recorded which). The origin of the receptors is an adult man with Graves' hyperthyroidism.

This sequence joins TRBV19 and TRBJ1-3, with D possibly being TRBD1 (5 bases). CDR3 length: 16 amino acids. V was trimmed by 5 bases and J by 0 bases, leaving 14 bases between them. Germline V gene data show CDR1 as LNHDA and CDR2 as SQIVND (reference sequence). The CDR3 DNA is TGTGCCAGTAGTGTTCCGAAGGGGAGCTCTGGAAACACCATATATTTT. Amino acid sequence: CASSVPKGSSGNTIYF. Full variable domain (outside the CDR3, taken from reference TRBV19 and TRBJ1-3): DGGITQSPKYLFRKEGQNVTLSCEQNLNHDAMYWYRQDPGQGLRLIYYSQIVNDFQKGDIAEGYSVSREKKESFPLTVTSAQKNPTAFYLCASSVPKGSSGNTIYFGEGSWLTVV.

The table lists this clonotype with a count of one. J is TRBJ2-5 and V is TRBV9, with 7 bases matching TRBD1. The CDR3 is made up of 14 amino acids. The ends lost 3 bases at V and 7 bases at J; junction bases unmatched: 9. The germline CDR1 and CDR2 sequences are SGDLS and YYNGEE. CDR3 residues: CASSAEDRSGTQYF. The CDR3 nucleotides read TGTGCCAGCAGCGCCGAGGACAGGTCAGGGACCCAGTACTTC.

This clonotype was detected many times. This sequence joins TRBV12-3 or TRBV12-4 and TRBJ1-5, with D perhaps TRBD1 (5 bases). The V gene lost 1 base and the J gene lost 0 bases, with 10 bases spanning the gap. The CDR3 is 16 residues long. CDR3 coding DNA: TGTGCCAGCAGTTTAGGTCCGGGGGTTAGCAATCAGCCCCAGCATTTT. Protein sequence: CASSLGPGVSNQPQHF.

The chain joins TRBV7-8 to TRBJ2-3, with 7 bases identical to TRBD1. V was pared by 5 bases and J by 0 bases, with 5 bases of the junction left unmatched. The CDR3 loop spans 15 amino acids. CDR1 and CDR2 (germline): SGHVS, FQNEAQ. CDR3 in DNA: TGTGCCAGCAGCATCGGGACAGAGAGCACAGATACGCAGTATTTT. Protein: CASSIGTESTDTQYF.

Many counts were recorded for this clonotype. This chain uses TRBV9 with TRBJ1-2; 8 bases are a match to TRBD1. V dropped 0 bases and J dropped 4; count of bases not matched to a gene: 5. The germline CDR1 and CDR2 sequences are SGDLS and YYNGEE. The CDR3 is 15 amino acids. In nucleotides, the CDR3 is TGTGCCAGCAGCGTAGCGGACAGGGACTTCTATGGCTACACCTTC. This codes for CASSVADRDFYGYTF.

V and J are TRBV29-1 and TRBJ1-3, with 7 bases fitting TRBD1. Germline V gene lookup returns CDR1 SQVTM and CDR2 ANQGSEA. CDR3 length: 14 amino acids. The J segment lost 0 bases and the V segment lost 8 bases, leaving 7 bases of the junction unmatched. The CDR3 nucleotides are TGCAGCAGTTACAGGGGAACCTCTGGAAACACCATATATTTT. It codes for CSSYRGTSGNTIYF.

Only a few counts were recorded for this clonotype. The V and J genes are TRBV19 and TRBJ2-7; D ambiguous. The CDR3 length is 9 residues. The germline V gene has CDR1 LNHDA and CDR2 SQIVND (reference sequence). The V end was cut by 9 bases, the J end by 9 bases, with 9 bases between. The CDR3 loop is CARTSTQYF. The CDR3 DNA reads as TGTGCCAGGACCAGTACGCAGTACTTC.

In this sample, this clonotype turned up a few times. The chain has TRBV6-5 and TRBJ1-2; a possible D gene is TRBD1 (6 bases). The V end was cut by 0 bases, the J end by 6 bases, with 11 bases between. The germline gives CDR1 MNHEY, CDR2 SVGAGI. CDR3 size: 14 residues. CDR3 nucleotides: TGTGCCAGCAGTTACTCGGGACATGGCCATGGCTACACCTTC. As protein: CASSYSGHGHGYTF.

In DNA form, the CDR3 reads TGTGCCAGCAGCCCCCGGGACAGGGGATCGGCTAATGAAAAACTGTTTTTT. Protein product: CASSPRDRGSANEKLFF. The rearrangement joins TRBV7-9 to TRBJ1-4, with 10 bases fitting TRBD1. This CDR3 has 17 residues. Germline-derived CDR1 and CDR2 are SEHNR and FQNEAQ (reference sequence). V lost 5 bases and J lost 3; bases outside the gene matches: 9.

This clonotype has just a few counts. The chain joins TRBV6-5 to TRBJ2-5, with a weak D call TRBD1 (6 bases). Germline V gives CDR1 MNHEY, CDR2 SVGAGI. The CDR3 has 14 amino acids. Trimming removed 6 bases at V and 5 bases at J, with 16 bases between. CDR3 protein: CASRAGEKSETQYF. The CDR3 nucleotides are TGTGCCAGCAGGGCAGGGGAGAAGTCGGAGACCCAGTACTTC.